This entry lists 23 T cell receptor beta chains sequenced from one sample in a study of T cell repertoires in cytomegalovirus infection. MiXCR, applied by TCRdb to the reads, yields one record per CDR3 protein. The profile shows hundreds of thousands of distinct CDR3 sequences, 31% of them singletons. Sequences were obtained from PBMCs. Every receptor here comes from a human donor in good health (CMV status not recorded). Some clones in this sample may be carry-over from other donors' samples.

This clonotype was observed a handful of times. The genes are TRBV7-6 and TRBJ1-2; possibly TRBD1 for D (5 bases). Per the germline V gene, CDR1 is SGHVS and CDR2 is FNYEAQ. This CDR3 is 14 amino acids long. Trimming stripped 3 bases from V and 6 bases from J, with 14 bases between. CDR3 in DNA: TGTGCCAGCAGCTTCTTTCAGGGTGGGGATGGCTACACCTTC. This encodes CASSFFQGGDGYTF.

The sample holds many counts of this clonotype. CDR3 protein: CASNFGGYEQYF. The CDR3 nucleotides read TGTGCCAGCAACTTTGGGGGCTACGAGCAGTACTTC. This chain links TRBV7-2 with TRBJ2-7; D is perhaps TRBD1 or TRBD2 (5 bases each). Between the trimmed V and J ends, which lost 7 bases and 3 bases, there was a span of 10 bases. This CDR3 has 12 amino acids. The V gene's germline CDR1 is SGHTA and CDR2 FQGNSA.

This clonotype has just a few counts. The chain combines TRBV7-6 with TRBJ1-1; 10 nucleotides align to TRBD1. Germline-derived CDR1 and CDR2 are SGHVS and FNYEAQ. Trimming at V came to 5 bases and at J to 3 bases, leaving 6 bases not matched to a gene. There are 15 residues in the CDR3. The CDR3 DNA reads as TGTGCCAGCAGCCGACAGGGGGCAGGGGACACTGAAGCTTTCTTT. It codes for CASSRQGAGDTEAFF.

This clonotype was recorded a few times. The gene calls are TRBV10-3 and TRBJ2-7; 9 positions match TRBD2. The trim removed 4 bases at V and 5 bases at J, leaving 9 bases unmatched. The CDR3 sequence is 15 residues long. The germline CDR1 and CDR2 sequences are ENHRY and SYGVKD. In DNA form, the CDR3 reads TGTGCCATCAGTGGGCCCGGACTAGCGAACCACGAGCAGTACTTC. It specifies CAISGPGLANHEQYF.

The chain combines TRBV7-2 with TRBJ2-2, with D perhaps matching TRBD1 or TRBD2 (6 bases each). This CDR3 comprises 17 residues. V lost 3 bases and J 2 bases, leaving 16 bases between the germline ends. The germline V gene encodes CDR1 SGHTA and CDR2 FQGNSA. CDR3 nucleotides: TGTGCCAGCAGCTTCCCCCGCTCGGGGGCCAACACCGGGGAGCTGTTTTTT. Its protein product is CASSFPRSGANTGELFF.

The chain carries TRBV30 and TRBJ1-6; unclear D gene. This CDR3 has 12 residues. Deletions cut 0 bases from V and 18 bases from J, with 15 bases between. Germline V gene lookup returns CDR1 GTSNPN and CDR2 SVGIG (reference sequence). The CDR3 reads CAWSVMDSRAHF. DNA of the CDR3: TGTGCCTGGAGTGTAATGGATTCGAGGGCCCACTTT.

This clonotype came up a few times. The rearrangement links TRBV12-3 or TRBV12-4 to TRBJ2-2; possibly TRBD1 for D (6 bases). This CDR3 is built from 14 residues. The V gene lost 5 bases and the J gene lost 3 bases, with 10 bases spanning the gap. The CDR3 DNA sequence: TGTGCCAGCAGTGCCGGACAGTACACCGGGGAGCTGTTTTTT. Its protein product is CASSAGQYTGELFF.

The chain is built from TRBV7-2 and TRBJ1-1; unclear D gene. V lost 6 bases and J 5 bases, leaving 13 bases between the germline ends. The CDR3 length is 13 residues. The germline CDR1 and CDR2 sequences are SGHTA and FQGNSA. CDR3 amino acids: CASSSGQATEAFF. CDR3 nucleotides: TGTGCCAGCAGTTCGGGCCAAGCGACTGAAGCTTTCTTT.

V usage is TRBV18 and J usage is TRBJ2-7, with D tentatively TRBD1 (5 bases). CDR3 length: 15 amino acids. Between the trimmed V and J ends, which lost 2 bases and 2 bases, there was a span of 13 bases. The germline CDR1 and CDR2 sequences are KGHSH and LQKENI. The CDR3 loop reads CASSPTAWGPYEQYF. Here the CDR3 DNA reads TGTGCCAGCTCACCAACAGCCTGGGGCCCCTACGAGCAGTACTTC.

The chain has TRBV11-2 and TRBJ1-1; D unclear. CDR1 is SGHAT and CDR2 is FQNNGV in the germline V gene. V gave up 1 base and J gave up 4 bases, with 16 bases separating them. This CDR3 has 16 residues. The CDR3 DNA is TGTGCCAGCAGCTTAGCCGACCCCCTAGTTGGCACTGAAGCTTTCTTT. Translated: CASSLADPLVGTEAFF.

The table lists this clonotype with a few counts. V is TRBV7-6 and J is TRBJ2-1; D unresolved. V was cut by 3 bases and J by 4 bases, with 10 bases left in between. The CDR3 sequence is 14 residues long. The germline gives CDR1 SGHVS, CDR2 FNYEAQ. The DNA of the CDR3 is TGTGCCAGCAGCTTTGACGGAAATTACAATGAGCAGTTCTTC. It is translated as CASSFDGNYNEQFF.

This clonotype was seen many times. CDR3 in DNA: TGTGCCAGCAGTTTGGAGGGCGCAGATACGCAGTATTTT. Translated: CASSLEGADTQYF. The V and J genes are TRBV12-3 or TRBV12-4 and TRBJ2-3; D possibly corresponds to TRBD2 (6 bases). Trimming took off 3 bases at V and 4 bases at J, with 8 bases between the two ends. There are 13 residues in the CDR3.

Many counts were recorded for this clonotype. The genes are TRBV7-6 and TRBJ2-3; 9 nucleotides line up with TRBD2. The CDR3 has 19 residues. Germline CDR1 SGHVS, CDR2 FNYEAQ. The V gene end was trimmed by 5 bases and the J gene end by 0 bases; junction bases not matched to a gene: 15. CDR3 amino acids: CASSERVLAGALSTDTQYF. CDR3 DNA: TGTGCCAGCAGCGAAAGGGTACTAGCGGGTGCGCTTAGCACAGATACGCAGTATTTT.

In regard to this clonotype: Mismatch with germline at one junction end may stem from a read error. CDR3 DNA: TGTGCCAGCAGCTTAGTGTGGCTCGCAAATCAGCCTCAGCATTTT. Protein sequence: CASSLVWLANQPQHF. The chain carries TRBV7-2 and TRBJ1-5, with D hard to call. Germline values: CDR1 SGHTA, CDR2 FQGNSA. The CDR3 length is 15 residues.

The table lists this clonotype with many counts. The rearrangement links TRBV6-2 or TRBV6-3 to TRBJ1-4, with a possible D match to TRBD1 (5 bases). The germline CDR1 and CDR2 sequences are MNHEY and SVGEGT. Trimming removed 8 bases from V and 5 bases from J, with 15 bases in between. The CDR3 has 14 residues. For the CDR3, the DNA is TGTGCCAGCCACTTGGGACGGACGAATGAAAAACTGTTTTTT. This translates into CASHLGRTNEKLFF.

This clonotype was counted a few times. The CDR3 nucleotides are TGTGCCAGCAGCCCCGGGACGGGGCATTTCTACAATGAGCAGTTCTTC. Protein: CASSPGTGHFYNEQFF. This chain joins TRBV5-4 and TRBJ2-1; D assignment may be TRBD1 or TRBD2 (5 bases each). The V gene's germline CDR1 is SGHNT and CDR2 YYREEE (reference sequence). Trimming removed 4 bases from V and 3 bases from J, with 17 bases in between. This CDR3 contains 16 residues. The whole variable domain, filled in from reference TRBV5-4 and TRBJ2-1, reads ETGVTQSPTHLIKTRGQQVTLRCSSQSGHNTVSWYQQALGQGPQFIFQYYREEENGRGNFPPRFSGLQFPNYSSELNVNALELDDSALYLCASSPGTGHFYNEQFFGPGTRLTVL.

In this sample, this clonotype turned up a few times. The V and J genes are TRBV2 and TRBJ1-4, with D possibly matching TRBD1 (6 bases). Trimming cost V 3 bases and J 1 base, with 12 bases left between them. Germline V gives CDR1 SNHLY, CDR2 FYNNEI. The CDR3 sequence is 16 residues long. Written as DNA, the CDR3 is TGTGCCAGCAGTGAGATCCGGGGGCGAACTAATGAAAAACTGTTTTTT. Protein: CASSEIRGRTNEKLFF.

Concerning this clonotype: A read error is possible here, since a much larger clone lies one base away. The genes are TRBV7-2 and TRBJ1-1; D is uncertain. Germline CDR1 is SGHTA and CDR2 is FQGNSA. The V end was cut by 5 bases, the J end by 5 bases, with 15 bases between. There are 14 residues in the CDR3. The chain's CDR3 is CASSHGWVDTEAFF. The CDR3 DNA reads TGTGCCAGCAGCCATGGATGGGTCGATACTGAAGCTTTCTTT.

This clonotype was counted at least ten times. V gene TRBV7-3 combines with J gene TRBJ2-5; D gene uncertain. The CDR3 is 15 residues long. Trimming cost V 6 bases and J 0 bases, with 14 bases left between them. CDR1 and CDR2 (germline): SGHTA, FQGTGA. CDR3 protein: CASSPTGAYQETQYF. The DNA of the CDR3 is TGTGCCAGCAGTCCAACCGGAGCGTACCAAGAGACCCAGTACTTC.

The rearrangement links TRBV18 to TRBJ1-2; D is unclear. Between the trimmed V and J ends, which lost 3 bases and 4 bases, there was a span of 12 bases. The CDR3 totals 14 residues. Germline V gene lookup returns CDR1 KGHSH and CDR2 LQKENI. CDR3 residues: CASSPGSGVYGYTF. Written as DNA, the CDR3 is TGTGCCAGCTCACCGGGTTCCGGGGTCTATGGCTACACCTTC.

For this clonotype: At one end, the junction sequence differs from germline, possibly due to a read error. This chain joins TRBV7-2 and TRBJ2-3, with 9 positions matching TRBD2. CDR3 length: 16 residues. Germline lookup yields CDR1 SGHTA and CDR2 FQGNSA. The CDR3 nucleotides read TGTGCCAGCAGCTTAGGAGCGGGGGGCAGCAAAGATACGCAGTATTTT. It codes for CASSLGAGGSKDTQYF.

The chain links TRBV27 to TRBJ2-2; TRBD1 or TRBD2 may be the D gene (5 bases each). Trimming shortened V by 8 bases and J by 1 base, and 11 bases separated the two germline ends. This CDR3 is built from 14 residues. Germline assignment: CDR1 MNHEY and CDR2 SMNVEV (reference sequence). The CDR3 spells CASRGRRNTGELFF. The CDR3 DNA is TGTGCCAGCCGGGGACGGAGGAACACCGGGGAGCTGTTTTTT.

The CDR3 spells CASSRDRSITGELFF. The CDR3 nucleotides are TGTGCCAGCAGTAGGGACAGGAGTATCACCGGGGAGCTGTTTTTT. The chain employs TRBV2 and TRBJ2-2; 8 bases agree with TRBD1. The CDR3 covers 15 residues. V gave up 5 bases and J gave up 4 bases; unmatched junction bases: 6. Germline V gives CDR1 SNHLY, CDR2 FYNNEI.